Below, 5 T cell receptor beta chains from the same sample are listed, as sequenced in a study of CD8 T cells in Susac syndrome. Reverse transcription used about 0.5 to 1 ug RNA and random hexamers. TCRdb called the immunoSEQ multiplex PCR reads again in MiXCR, with one record for every CDR3 protein. The sample includes fewer than 200,000 distinct CDR3 sequences, roughly 95% of them seen just once. Sequenced: CD8+ T cells from PBMCs. The receptors come from a human donor with multiple sclerosis.

The rearrangement links TRBV30 to TRBJ2-2; TRBD1 aligns across 9 bases. Germline trimming cut 0 bases from V and 4 bases from J; bases unmatched to any gene: 15. This CDR3 is 19 amino acids long. The germline CDR1 and CDR2 sequences are GTSNPN and SVGIG (reference sequence). DNA of the CDR3: TGTGCCTGGAGTGTCCCGGGACAGGGCGCGTATTTGGGCACCGGGGAGCTGTTTTTT. It specifies CAWSVPGQGAYLGTGELFF.

The gene calls are TRBV5-6 and TRBJ1-1, with D unclear. V lost 0 bases and J 4 bases, leaving 13 bases between the germline ends. This CDR3 contains 15 residues. The germline V gene has CDR1 SGHDT and CDR2 YYEEEE. The CDR3 DNA reads as TGTGCCAGCAGCTTGGATCGGGAGCGGGCCACTGAAGCTTTCTTT. As protein: CASSLDRERATEAFF.

The chain uses TRBV12-3 or TRBV12-4 and TRBJ1-2; no clear D. CDR3 size: 12 residues. Trimming pared 10 bases from V and 4 bases from J, leaving 13 bases between. Written as DNA, the CDR3 is TGTGCCACCTACCAAGGGCCCTATGGCTACACCTTC. It encodes CATYQGPYGYTF.

This chain's CDR3 is CATSRSGTINEKLFF. The CDR3 region has the DNA TGTGCCACCAGCAGATCCGGGACCATTAATGAAAAACTGTTTTTT. The chain uses TRBV15 and TRBJ1-4; TRBD1 is a possible D gene (5 bases). Germline CDR1 reads LNHNV; CDR2 reads YYDKDF (reference sequence). The CDR3 contains 15 residues. The V end lost 2 bases, the J end lost 4 bases, and 11 bases lay between the germline ends.

The chain has TRBV19 and TRBJ1-1; no clear D. CDR3 size: 11 residues. Deletions cut 6 bases from V and 7 bases from J, with 9 bases between. Germline V gives CDR1 LNHDA, CDR2 SQIVND (reference sequence). In DNA form, the CDR3 reads TGTGCCAGTAGCTTCCCGGGTGAAGCTTTCTTT. As protein: CASSFPGEAFF.